This passage covers 23 T cell receptor beta chains from one sample sequenced in a study of CD4+ T cells in melanoma. Clones were sequenced by immunoSEQ multiplex PCR, and TCRdb holds only the in-frame ones, with some missing. The profile shows about 55,000 clones, roughly three quarters of them singletons. The specimen was tumor tissue. Receptors were obtained from a human donor with melanoma.

This chain links TRBV5-4 with TRBJ1-4, with no clear D. This CDR3 region has 13 residues. Per the germline V gene, CDR1 is SGHNT and CDR2 is YYREEE (reference sequence). Trimming took 4 bases from V and 4 from J, leaving 8 bases between them. CDR3 sequence (DNA): TGTGCCAGCAGCCTTAAGATTAATGAAAAACTGTTTTTT. Translation: CASSLKINEKLFF.

The V and J genes are TRBV4-1 and TRBJ2-7; the D gene is possibly TRBD2 (6 bases). Germline V gene sequence: CDR1 MGHRA, CDR2 YSYEKL. CDR3 length equals 15 residues. V lost 3 bases, J lost 4 bases, and 16 bases lay in between. CDR3 DNA sequence: TGCGCCAGCAGCCATCCCGGTACGGGGGAATACGAGCAGTACTTC. Its protein product is CASSHPGTGEYEQYF.

The rearrangement joins TRBV6-5 to TRBJ2-7; the D gene is possibly TRBD1 (6 bases). This CDR3 has 15 residues. Germline V gene data show CDR1 as MNHEY and CDR2 as SVGAGI. Trimming took off 5 bases at V and 0 bases at J, with 14 bases between the two ends. The CDR3 is CASSQQGPSSYEQYF. CDR3 coding DNA: TGTGCCAGCAGTCAACAGGGCCCCAGCTCCTACGAGCAGTACTTC.

This clone qualifies as medium-sized. For the CDR3, the DNA is TGTGCCAGCAGCTTAAATTGGCGGGGCTCCTACAATGAGCAGTTCTTC. This sequence encodes CASSLNWRGSYNEQFF. The chain combines TRBV7-3 with TRBJ2-1, with a weak D call TRBD2 (6 bases). With 1 base removed from V and 0 bases from J, the gap between germline ends came to 10 bases. The CDR3 has 16 residues. CDR1 and CDR2 from the germline V gene are SGHTA and FQGTGA.

The rearrangement joins TRBV6-4 to TRBJ2-6; weak D call: TRBD1 (6 bases). This CDR3 is 14 amino acids long. Germline CDR1 reads MRHNA; CDR2 reads SNTAGT. V lost 2 bases and J 4 bases, leaving 6 bases between the germline ends. The chain's CDR3 is CASSDGQGANVLTF. The CDR3 nucleotides read TGTGCCAGCAGTGACGGACAGGGGGCCAACGTCCTGACTTTC.

The J gene is TRBJ1-5, the V gene TRBV10-3; D remains ambiguous. Germline CDR1 is ENHRY and CDR2 is SYGVKD. The ends were cut back, 3 bases at V and 2 bases at J, with 11 bases in the middle. This CDR3 is 15 amino acids long. The CDR3 DNA reads as TGTGCCATCAGTGAAAGTTGGGCGGGCAATCAGCCCCAGCATTTT. Encoded protein: CAISESWAGNQPQHF.

The sample holds a few counts of this clone. The CDR3 region is CASSYKYEQYF. The DNA of the CDR3 is TGTGCCAGCAGTTACAAGTACGAGCAGTACTTC. This rearrangement joins TRBV6-5 to TRBJ2-7; D remains unclear. The CDR3 totals 11 residues. V lost 2 bases, J lost 4 bases, and 3 bases lay in between. Germline-derived CDR1 and CDR2 are MNHEY and SVGAGI.

V and J are TRBV7-6 and TRBJ2-7; TRBD1 agrees at 7 bases. The germline gives CDR1 SGHVS, CDR2 FNYEAQ. The length of the CDR3 is 14 residues. The V gene end was trimmed by 5 bases and the J gene end by 3 bases; junction bases not matched to a gene: 7. CDR3 coding DNA: TGTGCCAGCAGCCCAGGGACAGCCGGCTACGAGCAGTACTTC. Translated, it gives CASSPGTAGYEQYF.

The genes are TRBV6-6 and TRBJ1-5; weak D call: TRBD1 (5 bases). Germline CDR1 MNHNY, CDR2 SVGAGI (reference sequence). The CDR3 consists of 15 residues. The germline V and J ends were trimmed by 2 bases and 0 bases, with 8 bases remaining between them. In DNA, the CDR3 is TGTGCCAGCAGTTACAAGGGGTATAGCAATCAGCCCCAGCATTTT. Protein product: CASSYKGYSNQPQHF.

The rearrangement uses TRBV10-2 and TRBJ1-2; 9 nucleotides align to TRBD1. V lost 5 bases to trimming and J lost 4 bases; unmatched junction nucleotides: 5. The CDR3 loop spans 14 amino acids. Looked up from germline, CDR1 is WSHSY and CDR2 is SAAADI. CDR3 sequence: CASSRTGDSYGYTF. DNA of the CDR3: TGCGCCAGCAGTCGGACAGGGGATAGCTATGGCTACACCTTC.

This chain connects TRBV25-1 to TRBJ2-3; TRBD1 might be the D (5 bases). The germline V gene has CDR1 MGHDK and CDR2 SYGVNS. V was shortened by 3 bases and J by 1 base, with 11 bases between the two germline ends. This CDR3 region has 15 residues. CDR3 residues: CASSDRAGRTDTQYF. The CDR3, as DNA: TGTGCCAGCAGTGACAGGGCCGGCCGCACAGATACGCAGTATTTT.

This clone was seen many times. The chain has TRBV5-6 and TRBJ2-7; 13 bases match TRBD2. The CDR3 is 17 amino acids. The germline V gene encodes CDR1 SGHDT and CDR2 YYEEEE. Trimming removed 7 bases from V and 3 bases from J; junction bases left unmatched: 13. The CDR3 reads CASEGLAGANAIYEQYF. CDR3 nucleotide sequence: TGTGCCAGCGAAGGACTAGCGGGGGCCAACGCAATCTACGAGCAGTACTTC.

This clone has a handful of counts. The chain couples TRBV6-6 to TRBJ2-7; D call uncertain. The CDR3 totals 13 residues. Per the germline V gene, CDR1 is MNHNY and CDR2 is SVGAGI (reference sequence). The ends were cut back, 2 bases at V and 3 bases at J, with 8 bases in the middle. This CDR3 reads CASSYALNYEQYF. CDR3 DNA: TGTGCCAGCAGTTACGCCCTGAACTACGAGCAGTACTTC.

This clone was counted many times. The chain recombines TRBV6-1 with TRBJ1-5; D ambiguous. Per the germline V gene, CDR1 is MNHNS and CDR2 is SASEGT. Deletions cut 4 bases from V and 4 bases from J, with 8 bases between. The CDR3 has 13 amino acids. The CDR3 bases are TGTGCCAGCAGTGTGTCTGGGAATCAGCCCCAGCATTTT. Residues: CASSVSGNQPQHF.

This clone occurred once. The V gene is TRBV5-5, the J gene TRBJ2-7; D may correspond to TRBD1 or TRBD2 (5 bases each). CDR1 is SGHKS and CDR2 is YYEKEE in the germline V gene (reference sequence). The CDR3 has 12 residues. Trimming cost V 9 bases and J 1 base, with 11 bases left between them. The CDR3 bases are TGTGCCACCGGGACGTATTCCTACGAGCAGTACTTC. Translated, it gives CATGTYSYEQYF.

V and J are TRBV5-8 and TRBJ2-2; D is ambiguous. The CDR3 is 15 amino acids. Germline CDR1 SGHTS, CDR2 YDEGEE. Trimming shortened V by 0 bases and J by 7 bases, and 13 bases separated the two germline ends. CDR3: CASSLALPSGGELFF. In DNA, the CDR3 is TGTGCCAGCAGCTTGGCACTTCCCTCCGGCGGGGAGCTGTTTTTT. The whole variable domain, filled in from reference TRBV5-8 and TRBJ2-2, reads EAGVTQSPTHLIKTRGQQATLRCSPISGHTSVYWYQQALGLGLQFLLWYDEGEERNRGNFPPRFSGRQFPNYSSELNVNALELEDSALYLCASSLALPSGGELFFGEGSRLTVL.

The chain employs TRBV6-5 and TRBJ1-6; 10 nucleotides line up with TRBD1. Germline V gives CDR1 MNHEY, CDR2 SVGAGI. This CDR3 is built from 13 residues. V lost 5 bases and J lost 11; bases outside the gene matches: 3. CDR3 coding DNA: TGTGCCAGCAGTAGGGACAGGGGCACACCCCTCCACTTT. Protein: CASSRDRGTPLHF.

The V and J genes are TRBV11-3 and TRBJ2-3; 7 bases fit TRBD1. The germline V gene encodes CDR1 SGHNT and CDR2 YENEEA. V gave up 5 bases and J gave up 3 bases; unmatched junction bases: 8. CDR3 size: 15 residues. The CDR3 DNA reads TGTGCCAGCAGCCCTACCGGGACAGCTACAGATACGCAGTATTTT. Protein product: CASSPTGTATDTQYF.

The genes are TRBV4-2 and TRBJ2-6, with D perhaps matching TRBD1 or TRBD2 (5 bases each). V was shortened by 0 bases and J by 4 bases, with 10 bases between the two germline ends. There are 16 residues in the CDR3. Germline values: CDR1 LGHNA, CDR2 YNFKEQ. The CDR3: CASSQDTGTGANVLTF. The CDR3 DNA reads as TGTGCCAGCAGCCAAGATACGGGGACCGGGGCCAACGTCCTGACTTTC.

On this clone itself: A far larger clone differs by one base, so this is likely a read error. This sample also contains other DNA sequences that code for the same CDR3. The J gene is TRBJ2-5, the V gene TRBV5-6; 8 bases fit TRBD1. The end of the DNA fits TRBJ2-7 better, so the J call may be wrong. Germline CDR1 is SGHDT and CDR2 is YYEEEE. The CDR3 is 14 residues long. The CDR3, as DNA: TGTGCCAGCAGCCCCGGGACAGGCGCCTACGAGCAGTACTTC. Amino acid sequence: CASSPGTGAYEQYF.

This clone was seen only once. The V call is TRBV28, the J call TRBJ1-5, with no clear D. There are 13 residues in the CDR3. V lost 5 bases to trimming and J lost 0 bases, with 5 bases between them. CDR1 is MDHEN and CDR2 is SYDVKM in the germline V gene. CDR3 protein: CASSTYSNQPQHF. Written as DNA, the CDR3 is TGTGCCAGCAGTACCTATAGCAATCAGCCCCAGCATTTT. Complete variable domain (other parts from reference TRBV28 and TRBJ1-5): DVKVTQSSRYLVKRTGEKVFLECVQDMDHENMFWYRQDPGLGLRLIYFSYDVKMKEKGDIPEGYSVSREKKERFSLILESASTNQTSMYLCASSTYSNQPQHFGDGTRLSIL.

The J gene is TRBJ2-3, the V gene TRBV9, with a weak D call TRBD2 (6 bases). V lost 0 bases, J lost 1 base, and 9 bases lay in between. The CDR3 has 15 residues. CDR1 and CDR2 (germline): SGDLS, YYNGEE. The chain's CDR3 is CASSVGLAGTDTQYF. The CDR3 DNA reads as TGTGCCAGCAGCGTAGGCTTAGCGGGCACAGATACGCAGTATTTT. The full variable domain, rest sourced from reference TRBV9 and TRBJ2-3, is DSGVTQTPKHLITATGQRVTLRCSPRSGDLSVYWYQQSLDQGLQFLIQYYNGEERAKGNILERFSAQQFPDLHSELNLSSLELGDSALYFCASSVGLAGTDTQYFGPGTRLTVL.

V usage is TRBV19 and J usage is TRBJ1-5, with TRBD1 matching over 8 bases. Germline V gene sequence: CDR1 LNHDA, CDR2 SQIVND (reference sequence). This CDR3 has 15 amino acids. V dropped 10 bases and J dropped 2; count of bases not matched to a gene: 10. CDR3 coding DNA: TGTGCCACTCAACTACGGACAGGGCGCAATCAGCCCCAGCATTTT. Protein product: CATQLRTGRNQPQHF.